The 22 T cell receptor beta chains below come from one sample, sequenced in a study of cytomegalovirus exposure and HLA in healthy donors. The protocol was immunoSEQ multiplex PCR, while the TCRdb copy is restricted to in-frame clones and leaves out a portion. The top ten clones hold around 5.6% of a sample with over 200,000 clones, less than 90% of them seen once. What was sequenced was PBMCs. All receptors come from a young woman in good health and CMV-seronegative.

The rearrangement links TRBV28 to TRBJ1-1; D is unresolved. Germline CDR1 and CDR2: MDHEN and SYDVKM. This CDR3 is 12 amino acids long. The germline V and J ends were trimmed by 6 bases and 11 bases, with 16 bases remaining between them. This chain's CDR3 is CASSTLLGRAFF. CDR3 DNA: TGTGCCAGCAGCACCTTACTTGGAAGGGCTTTCTTT. The full variable domain, with the rest looked up from reference TRBV28 and TRBJ1-1, is DVKVTQSSRYLVKRTGEKVFLECVQDMDHENMFWYRQDPGLGLRLIYFSYDVKMKEKGDIPEGYSVSREKKERFSLILESASTNQTSMYLCASSTLLGRAFFGQGTRLTVV.

This sequence joins TRBV2 and TRBJ1-2; D may be TRBD1 (6 bases). The V end was cut by 2 bases, the J end by 7 bases, with 11 bases between. There are 13 residues in the CDR3. Germline-derived CDR1 and CDR2 are SNHLY and FYNNEI. The CDR3 DNA reads as TGTGCCAGCAGTGAACAGGGGCACGGTGGCTACACCTTC. As protein: CASSEQGHGGYTF.

The chain recombines TRBV6-1 with TRBJ1-5; D unclear. There are 12 residues in the CDR3. CDR1 and CDR2 from the germline V gene are MNHNS and SASEGT. The V end lost 6 bases, the J end lost 4 bases, and 7 bases lay between the germline ends. This CDR3 is CASRVRNQPQHF. DNA for the CDR3: TGTGCCAGCAGGGTGCGAAATCAGCCCCAGCATTTT.

This clone showed up just a few times. The chain carries TRBV30 and TRBJ2-1, with 10 positions matching TRBD2. The V gene's germline CDR1 is GTSNPN and CDR2 SVGIG (reference sequence). The CDR3 spans 15 residues. After removal of 3 bases from V and 5 bases from J, the junction contained 7 bases not matched to a gene. CDR3 nucleotide sequence: TGTGCCTGGAGGAAACTAGCGGGAACAAACAATGAGCAGTTCTTC. The encoded protein is CAWRKLAGTNNEQFF. Together with reference TRBV30 and TRBJ2-1, the CDR3 gives the full variable domain: SQTIHQWPATLVQPVGSPLSLECTVEGTSNPNLYWYRQAAGRGLQLLFYSVGIGQISSEVPQNLSASRPQDRQFILSSKKLLLSDSGFYLCAWRKLAGTNNEQFFGPGTRLTVL.

The V gene is TRBV28, the J gene TRBJ1-5; D unresolved. Trimming removed 7 bases from V and 7 bases from J, with 17 bases in between. This CDR3 comprises 14 residues. Germline V gene sequence: CDR1 MDHEN, CDR2 SYDVKM. The CDR3 protein is CASTHSSPRQPQHF. The CDR3 DNA follows: TGTGCCAGCACTCACAGCTCCCCCAGGCAGCCCCAGCATTTT.

The chain links TRBV30 to TRBJ1-5, with D maybe TRBD1 (5 bases). V gave up 0 bases and J gave up 5 bases, with 8 bases separating them. The CDR3 has 13 amino acids. In germline, CDR1 is GTSNPN, CDR2 SVGIG (reference sequence). The CDR3 loop is CAWSVGGDQPQHF. CDR3 nucleotide sequence: TGTGCCTGGAGTGTCGGGGGGGATCAGCCCCAGCATTTT.

The J gene is TRBJ2-4, the V gene TRBV27; D is uncertain. Germline CDR1 and CDR2: MNHEY and SMNVEV (reference sequence). The CDR3 loop spans 11 amino acids. Trimming left V 4 bases short and J 11 bases short, with 9 bases between. The CDR3 DNA is TGTGCCAGCAGTTCGTGGAATGTTCAGTACTTC. This sequence encodes CASSSWNVQYF.

V is TRBV7-8 and J is TRBJ1-2; 10 positions match TRBD1. From germline, CDR1 is SGHVS and CDR2 FQNEAQ. The CDR3 runs to 15 residues. With V trimmed by 5 bases and J by 2 bases, 5 bases remained unmatched. The CDR3 reads CASSLSTGGNYGYTF. In nucleotides, the CDR3 is TGTGCCAGCAGCCTTTCGACAGGGGGCAACTATGGCTACACCTTC.

The chain carries TRBV2 and TRBJ1-4; 7 nucleotides align to TRBD1. Germline-derived CDR1 and CDR2 are SNHLY and FYNNEI. CDR3 length: 14 amino acids. V gave up 0 bases and J gave up 8 bases; unmatched junction bases: 3. The CDR3 coding sequence is TGTGCCAGCAGTGAAGCGACAGGGTTCGAAAAACTGTTTTTT. Translation gives CASSEATGFEKLFF.

This chain links TRBV2 with TRBJ1-5; a possible D gene is TRBD1 (5 bases). The V gene's germline CDR1 is SNHLY and CDR2 FYNNEI. V lost 5 bases and J 5 bases, leaving 16 bases between the germline ends. This CDR3 has 15 amino acids. The CDR3 DNA reads TGTGCCAGCAGTTCGGACATGGTCCAGGATCAGCCCCAGCATTTT. This gives the protein CASSSDMVQDQPQHF.

This clone was picked up one time. The chain is built from TRBV28 and TRBJ2-7; no definite D call. CDR3 length: 13 amino acids. The V and J ends lost 3 bases and 5 bases respectively, with 11 bases between them. In germline, CDR1 is MDHEN, CDR2 SYDVKM. The CDR3 reads CASSLVTPDEQYF. CDR3 nucleotides: TGTGCCAGCAGTTTGGTTACCCCGGACGAGCAGTACTTC.

The V call is TRBV9, the J call TRBJ1-1; D is uncertain. The CDR3 contains 15 residues. Germline V gene lookup returns CDR1 SGDLS and CDR2 YYNGEE. V was clipped by 0 bases and J by 4 bases, with 13 bases between them. CDR3 in DNA: TGTGCCAGCAGCGTAGGAGGCGCCGGCTCCACTGAAGCTTTCTTT. Its protein is CASSVGGAGSTEAFF.

The chain links TRBV6-6 to TRBJ1-2; 7 bases match TRBD1. Germline assignment: CDR1 MNHNY and CDR2 SVGAGI (reference sequence). CDR3 length equals 15 residues. V shed 3 bases, J shed 12 bases, and the junction held 16 bases outside the gene matches. CDR3 residues: CASSYRQGNGVAHTF. The CDR3, as DNA: TGTGCCAGCAGTTATAGACAGGGAAATGGGGTGGCACACACCTTC.

This chain uses TRBV6-1 with TRBJ1-4, with D perhaps TRBD1 (6 bases). Germline V lookup: CDR1 MNHNS, CDR2 SASEGT. Trimming pared 9 bases from V and 1 base from J, leaving 9 bases between. The CDR3 has 13 amino acids. CDR3 loop: CASSGETNEKLFF. The CDR3 nucleotides are TGTGCCAGTTCAGGGGAAACTAATGAAAAACTGTTTTTT.

V usage is TRBV27 and J usage is TRBJ2-1; TRBD2 aligns across 15 bases. The CDR3 contains 15 residues. V shed 8 bases and J 6 bases; nucleotides not matched to a gene: 5. From germline, CDR1 is MNHEY and CDR2 SMNVEV (reference sequence). The CDR3 region is CASRGLAGGINEQFF. CDR3 coding DNA: TGTGCCAGCCGGGGACTAGCGGGGGGCATCAATGAGCAGTTCTTC.

The chain couples TRBV5-1 to TRBJ1-2, with D possibly being TRBD1 (5 bases). The V gene's germline CDR1 is SGHRS and CDR2 YFSETQ. The CDR3 length is 14 residues. V lost 0 bases, J lost 6 bases, and 12 bases lay in between. The CDR3 region is CASSLGAGLDGYTF. CDR3 sequence (DNA): TGCGCCAGCAGCTTGGGTGCAGGGTTGGATGGCTACACCTTC.

The chain carries TRBV25-1 and TRBJ2-1, with TRBD2 identical over 10 bases. Germline loops: CDR1 MGHDK, CDR2 SYGVNS. The junction had 2 bases not matched to a gene; V was cut back by 1 base and J by 2 bases. This CDR3 is built from 16 residues. The CDR3 nucleotides read TGTGCCAGCAGTGAATCTAGCGGGAGTGCCTACAATGAGCAGTTCTTC. This codes for CASSESSGSAYNEQFF.

This clone was detected only a few times. The chain recombines TRBV5-4 with TRBJ2-2, with TRBD2 as a possible D gene (7 bases). Germline CDR1 is SGHNT and CDR2 is YYREEE (reference sequence). Trimming took off 4 bases at V and 3 bases at J, with 13 bases between the two ends. The CDR3 runs to 15 residues. The CDR3: CASSRGEGYTGELFF. DNA of the CDR3: TGTGCCAGCAGCAGGGGGGAGGGGTACACCGGGGAGCTGTTTTTT.

This chain connects TRBV19 to TRBJ2-1; 7 nucleotides align to TRBD1. The CDR3 totals 16 residues. The germline CDR1 and CDR2 sequences are LNHDA and SQIVND (reference sequence). The J segment lost 2 bases and the V segment lost 4 bases, leaving 8 bases of the junction unmatched. CDR3 DNA: TGTGCCAGTAGTACCGGGACAGTCCAGACCTACAATGAGCAGTTCTTC. It specifies CASSTGTVQTYNEQFF.

The gene calls are TRBV4-1 and TRBJ2-2, with TRBD2 matching over 14 bases. This CDR3 is built from 17 residues. The J segment lost 4 bases and the V segment lost 6 bases, leaving 7 bases of the junction unmatched. Germline V gene lookup returns CDR1 MGHRA and CDR2 YSYEKL. For the CDR3, the DNA is TGCGCCAGCAGAGGACTAGCGGGGGGTTATTCCACCGGGGAGCTGTTTTTT. Amino acids: CASRGLAGGYSTGELFF.

V gene TRBV6-5 combines with J gene TRBJ2-7, with D unclear. The germline V and J ends were trimmed by 0 bases and 0 bases, with 9 bases remaining between them. Germline values: CDR1 MNHEY, CDR2 SVGAGI. The CDR3 is 15 amino acids. CDR3 DNA: TGTGCCAGCAGTTACTCCCGGACCCTCTCCTACGAGCAGTACTTC. This translates into CASSYSRTLSYEQYF.

The gene calls are TRBV30 and TRBJ2-1; 9 positions agree with TRBD2. The CDR3 sequence is 13 residues long. V dropped 4 bases and J dropped 9; count of bases not matched to a gene: 7. Germline lookup yields CDR1 GTSNPN and CDR2 SVGIG (reference sequence). The DNA of the CDR3 is TGTGCCTGGAACGGCGGGGGGGATGGTGAGCAGTTCTTC. Translation gives CAWNGGGDGEQFF.